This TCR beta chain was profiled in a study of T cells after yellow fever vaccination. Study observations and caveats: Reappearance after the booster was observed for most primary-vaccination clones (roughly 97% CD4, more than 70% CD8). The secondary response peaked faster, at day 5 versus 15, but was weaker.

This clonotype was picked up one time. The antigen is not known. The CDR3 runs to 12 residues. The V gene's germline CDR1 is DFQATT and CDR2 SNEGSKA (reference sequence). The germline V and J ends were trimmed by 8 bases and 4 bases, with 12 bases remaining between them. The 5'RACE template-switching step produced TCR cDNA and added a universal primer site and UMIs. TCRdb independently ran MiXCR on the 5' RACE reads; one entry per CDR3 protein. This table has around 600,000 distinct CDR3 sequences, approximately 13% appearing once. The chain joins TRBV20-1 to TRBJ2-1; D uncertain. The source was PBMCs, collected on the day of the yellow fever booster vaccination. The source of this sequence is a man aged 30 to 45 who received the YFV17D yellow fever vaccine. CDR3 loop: CSSPVAYNEQFF. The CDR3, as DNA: TGCAGTTCCCCAGTCGCTTACAATGAGCAGTTCTTC.